Listed below are T cell receptor beta chains from one sample, sequenced in a study of blood T cell repertoires in COVID-19. Libraries were prepared by immunoSEQ multiplex PCR; TCRdb keeps only in-frame clonotypes and omits some of them. The sample shows roughly 390,000 clones, 85% of them seen only once. The sample was peripheral blood. Source of these receptors: a young woman with acute or convalescent COVID-19. Both conserved end residues are part of each CDR3. A D gene is named only where the DNA matches it firmly. Rows may omit the clone size; those that give it use once, few, many or a size class.

j_call	clone_size	v_call	d_call	cdr3_aa	cdr3_nt
TRBJ1-2	NA	TRBV19	TRBD1	CASSPGQGSDGYTF	TGTGCCAGTAGCCCTGGACAGGGGTCGGATGGCTACACCTTC
TRBJ2-7	NA	TRBV2	NA	CASSDLAGANYEQYF	TGTGCCAGCAGTGATCTGGCAGGCGCTAACTACGAGCAGTACTTC
TRBJ2-2	once	TRBV5-1	TRBD2	CASSLGASGGTGELFF	TGCGCCAGCAGCTTGGGCGCTAGCGGGGGGACCGGGGAGCTGTTTTTT
TRBJ1-4	NA	TRBV3-1/TRBV3-2	TRBD1	CASSLKGTGIEKLFF	TGTGCCAGCAGCTTAAAAGGGACAGGGATCGAAAAACTGTTTTTT
TRBJ2-7	NA	TRBV7-9	TRBD2	CASSFAGVDEQYF	TGTGCCAGCAGCTTCGCGGGGGTCGACGAGCAGTACTTC
TRBJ2-7	NA	TRBV24-1	NA	CATSDPQRAGTYEQYF	TGTGCCACCAGTGACCCCCAGAGGGCGGGGACCTACGAGCAGTACTTC
TRBJ2-7	few	TRBV5-3	TRBD2	CARSLSNSGLDRHEQYF	TGTGCCAGAAGCTTAAGTAACTCAGGACTAGACCGCCACGAGCAGTACTTC
TRBJ1-5	NA	TRBV19	NA	CASSLGGSNQPQHF	TGTGCCAGTAGCCTGGGAGGTAGCAATCAGCCCCAGCATTTT
TRBJ2-1	NA	TRBV19	TRBD2	CASSTGTSSNEQFF	TGTGCCAGTAGTACCGGGACTAGTAGCAATGAGCAGTTCTTC
TRBJ2-7	NA	TRBV7-2	TRBD1	CASSLNRGHREQYF	TGTGCCAGCAGCTTAAACAGGGGGCACCGCGAGCAGTACTTC
TRBJ2-2	NA	TRBV19	TRBD1	CASSIGGQGTTGELFF	TGTGCCAGTAGTATTGGGGGACAGGGTACCACCGGGGAGCTGTTTTTT
TRBJ2-7	NA	TRBV29-1	TRBD1	CSVKRVDRAGYEQYF	TGCAGCGTCAAAAGGGTGGACAGGGCTGGCTACGAGCAGTACTTC
TRBJ1-2	NA	TRBV6-4	TRBD1	CASSDGAGGASGYTF	TGTGCCAGCAGTGACGGGGCAGGGGGCGCGTCTGGCTACACCTTC
TRBJ2-4	few	TRBV11-2	NA	CASLGPGNIQYF	TGTGCCAGCCTAGGACCGGGGAACATTCAGTACTTC
TRBJ2-7	NA	TRBV7-9	NA	CASSPKDREGEQYF	TGTGCCAGCAGCCCGAAGGACAGGGAGGGAGAGCAGTACTTC
TRBJ1-1	NA	TRBV30	TRBD1	CAWSWTGETEAFF	TGTGCCTGGAGTTGGACAGGGGAAACTGAAGCTTTCTTT
TRBJ2-3	NA	TRBV21-1	NA	CASSKGGLADSTDTQYF	TGTGCCAGCAGCAAAGGTGGACTAGCTGATAGCACAGATACGCAGTATTTT
TRBJ2-7	NA	TRBV30	NA	CAWSVQGRPYEQYF	TGTGCCTGGAGTGTACAGGGACGGCCCTACGAGCAGTACTTC
TRBJ2-3	NA	TRBV6-5	TRBD2	CASSSPAGERTDTQYF	TGTGCCAGCAGTTCCCCAGCGGGAGAGCGCACAGATACGCAGTATTTT
TRBJ1-1	NA	TRBV9	TRBD1	CASSVDVDFGQGDTEAFF	TGTGCCAGCAGCGTAGACGTTGATTTTGGACAGGGGGACACTGAAGCTTTCTTT
TRBJ2-3	NA	TRBV3-1/TRBV3-2	TRBD2	CASSQDEAGEDTDTQYF	TGTGCCAGCAGCCAAGATGAAGCGGGAGAGGACACAGATACGCAGTATTTT
TRBJ2-5	NA	TRBV5-1	NA	CASSLEMGGAQYF	TGCGCCAGCAGCTTGGAAATGGGGGGAGCCCAGTACTTC
TRBJ1-1	NA	TRBV10-2	TRBD1	CASSEFEGTGEAFF	TGCGCCAGCAGTGAGTTCGAAGGGACAGGTGAAGCTTTCTTT
TRBJ2-1	NA	TRBV5-1	TRBD2	CASSSAKLAGQNNEQFF	TGCGCCAGCAGCTCGGCGAAACTAGCGGGTCAGAACAATGAGCAGTTCTTC
TRBJ1-2	NA	TRBV5-1	TRBD1	CASSFTGGADGYTF	TGCGCCAGCAGCTTTACAGGGGGCGCAGATGGCTACACCTTC